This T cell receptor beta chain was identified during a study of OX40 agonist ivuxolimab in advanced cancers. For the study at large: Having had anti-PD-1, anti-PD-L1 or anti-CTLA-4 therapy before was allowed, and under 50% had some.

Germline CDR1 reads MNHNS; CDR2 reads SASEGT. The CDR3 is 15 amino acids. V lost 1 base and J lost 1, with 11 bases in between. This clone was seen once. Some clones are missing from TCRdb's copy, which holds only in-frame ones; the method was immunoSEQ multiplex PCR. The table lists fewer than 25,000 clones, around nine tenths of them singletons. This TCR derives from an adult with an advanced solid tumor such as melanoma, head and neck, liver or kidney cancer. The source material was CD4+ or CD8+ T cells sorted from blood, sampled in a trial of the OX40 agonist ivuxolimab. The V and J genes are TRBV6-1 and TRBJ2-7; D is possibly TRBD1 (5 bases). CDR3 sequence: CASSEGWTSSYEQYF. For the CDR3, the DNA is TGTGCCAGCAGTGAAGGTTGGACATCGTCCTACGAGCAGTACTTC.